This TCR beta chain was documented in a study of response to subunit inactivated influenza vaccine. General study results and limits: The authors suggested that every seasonal influenza vaccination recruits few new T cells.

This clonotype was detected only a few times. The antigen is unknown. Trimming took off 0 bases at V and 11 bases at J, with 13 bases between the two ends. Per germline, CDR1 MNHEY and CDR2 SVGEGT. This CDR3 has 14 residues. TCRdb re-derived calls from the RT-PCR reads in MiXCR, one entry per CDR3 protein. This sample carries 530,000 or so distinct CDR3 sequences, approximately 12% of them seen once, and the ten largest clones take roughly 10%. V gene TRBV6-2 or TRBV6-3 combines with J gene TRBJ2-2, with D possibly being TRBD2 (6 bases). This TCR derives from a man between 45 and 60 years old who received an inactivated influenza vaccine. The starting material was PBMCs from blood, obtained on the day of vaccination. CDR3 coding DNA: TGTGCCAGCAGTTACTCGCCATGGGGGGTCGAGCTGTTTTTT. Amino acid sequence: CASSYSPWGVELFF.